This TCR beta chain was recorded in a study of metastatic and nonmetastatic thyroid tumors. Study context: Malignant thyroid and benign thyroid patients provided blood and tumor or nodule tissue whose repertoires were compared.

As concerns this clone: Antigen unknown. This may arise from a read error, as a much more abundant clone is one base away.

Prior to thyroid surgery, none of the patients had received any treatment. This CDR3 is built from 13 residues. Germline V gives CDR1 SGHVS, CDR2 FNYEAQ. Per the original data handling: The study's classifier, a distant-metastasis tool for papillary thyroid cancer, was built using CDR3 differences across clinicopathological groups. TCRdb ran MiXCR on the PCR reads. The V and J calls were not made by the authors but by TCRdb's processing. This sample has some 28,000 clones, with around 17% found just once. Study conclusions and caveats: Malignant tumors reportedly showed significantly higher TCR beta diversity than benign nodules in both blood and tumor.

This receptor was taken from a female donor with papillary thyroid cancer or a benign thyroid nodule (not recorded which). Some clones in this sample may be carry-over from other donors' samples. The V call is TRBV7-6, the J call TRBJ2-5; D may be TRBD1 or TRBD2 (6 bases each). The specimen sequenced was blood. CDR3 sequence: CASSEMRGETKYF. For the CDR3, the DNA is TGTGCCAGCAGCGAAATGAGGGGGGAGACCAAGTACTTC.